This entry lists 32 T cell receptor beta chains sequenced from one sample in a study of shared clonotypes between healthy human individuals. The table came from immunoSEQ multiplex PCR; TCRdb's copy has only in-frame clones and leaves some out. The table has some 530,000 clones, over 75% seen once. The sequencing input was PBMCs. Every receptor here comes from a woman aged 40-49 years in good health. Some clones in this sample may be carry-over from other donors' samples.

The chain recombines TRBV28 with TRBJ1-4; D is unresolved. The CDR3 consists of 12 residues. The germline V gene has CDR1 MDHEN and CDR2 SYDVKM. V was shortened by 7 bases and J by 5 bases, with 8 bases between the two germline ends. Written as DNA, the CDR3 is TGTGCCAGCACCAAATCGAATGAAAAACTGTTTTTT. This gives the protein CASTKSNEKLFF. The whole variable domain, filled in from reference TRBV28 and TRBJ1-4, reads DVKVTQSSRYLVKRTGEKVFLECVQDMDHENMFWYRQDPGLGLRLIYFSYDVKMKEKGDIPEGYSVSREKKERFSLILESASTNQTSMYLCASTKSNEKLFFGSGTQLSVL.

Remarks on this clone: In the same sample, other DNA sequences code for this CDR3. V gene TRBV7-2 combines with J gene TRBJ2-1, with D possibly called TRBD1 or TRBD2 (5 bases each). The CDR3 extends over 15 amino acids. The ends were cut back, 1 base at V and 0 bases at J, with 7 bases in the middle. Germline values: CDR1 SGHTA, CDR2 FQGNSA. DNA of the CDR3: TGTGCCAGCAGCTTAGGTGGGGGCTCCTACAATGAGCAGTTCTTC. Translating it yields CASSLGGGSYNEQFF.

The chain joins TRBV9 to TRBJ2-1; D may match TRBD1 or TRBD2 (5 bases each). Germline V gene sequence: CDR1 SGDLS, CDR2 YYNGEE. V was cut by 3 bases and J by 1 base, with 11 bases left in between. The CDR3 runs 15 residues. CDR3 in DNA: TGTGCCAGCAGCGCCCGGGACCCGTCCTACAATGAGCAGTTCTTC. Residues: CASSARDPSYNEQFF.

This clone was found a few times. This sequence is one base from a far larger clone and is likely a read error. This is likely a read error, given that the CDR3 carries no conserved phenylalanine or tryptophan at its end. In the same sample, other DNA sequences code for this CDR3. The chain links TRBV15 to TRBJ1-1; perhaps TRBD1 as D (5 bases). V lost 0 bases, J lost 3 bases, and 8 bases lay in between. Germline CDR1 and CDR2: LNHNV and YYDKDF (reference sequence). The CDR3 contains 14 residues. The CDR3: CATSRDLGDTEAFL. The CDR3 DNA reads as TGTGCCACCAGCAGAGATCTAGGGGACACTGAAGCTTTCCTT.

With respect to this clone: Given a far larger clone just one base away, this is likely a sequencing read error. The V and J genes are TRBV27 and TRBJ1-1; D remains ambiguous. The CDR3 totals 13 residues. The germline V and J ends were trimmed by 6 bases and 2 bases, with 10 bases remaining between them. Looked up from germline, CDR1 is MNHEY and CDR2 is SMNVEV (reference sequence). The CDR3 DNA is TGTGCCAGCAGCGAGAGGGATAACACTGAAGCTTTCTTT. It translates to CASSERDNTEAFF.

This clone was seen a few times. The sample holds other DNA sequences that translate to the same CDR3. The chain has TRBV28 and TRBJ1-4; D uncertain. The germline V gene has CDR1 MDHEN and CDR2 SYDVKM. The CDR3 length is 11 residues. The V and J ends lost 5 bases and 5 bases respectively, with 3 bases between them. CDR3 region: CASSTNEKLFF. CDR3 sequence (DNA): TGTGCCAGCAGTACCAATGAAAAACTGTTTTTT.

In the case of this clone: One end of the junction fails to match germline, which may point to a read error. The rearrangement links TRBV25-1 to TRBJ2-3; D not certain. The CDR3 has 13 amino acids. CDR1 is MGHDK and CDR2 is SYGVNS in the germline V gene. In nucleotides, the CDR3 is TGTGCCAGCAGTGCCGGAGAAGCAGATAAGCAGTATTTT. This sequence encodes CASSAGEADKQYF.

The J gene is TRBJ2-3, the V gene TRBV7-2; tentatively, D is TRBD1 (6 bases). The CDR3 length is 14 residues. Between the trimmed V and J ends, which lost 6 bases and 2 bases, there was a span of 12 bases. Germline loops: CDR1 SGHTA, CDR2 FQGNSA. The CDR3 is CASRYRDITDTQYF. The CDR3 coding sequence is TGTGCCAGCAGATACCGGGACATCACAGATACGCAGTATTTT.

This chain joins TRBV5-1 and TRBJ2-5; the match to TRBD2 covers 8 bases. Germline-derived CDR1 and CDR2 are SGHRS and YFSETQ. The CDR3 spans 15 residues. The trim removed 0 bases at V and 4 bases at J, leaving 5 bases unmatched. The CDR3 DNA follows: TGCGCCAGCAGCTTGGGCCCTACTAGCGGAGAGACCCAGTACTTC. This gives the protein CASSLGPTSGETQYF. The entire variable domain, with the rest obtained from reference TRBV5-1 and TRBJ2-5, is as follows: KAGVTQTPRYLIKTRGQQVTLSCSPISGHRSVSWYQQTPGQGLQFLFEYFSETQRNKGNFPGRFSGRQFSNSRSEMNVSTLELGDSALYLCASSLGPTSGETQYFGPGTRLLVL.

This clone has just a few counts. The chain employs TRBV7-6 and TRBJ2-7; D gene uncertain. CDR3 length: 14 residues. The germline gives CDR1 SGHVS, CDR2 FNYEAQ. V lost 3 bases and J lost 6, with 15 bases in between. CDR3 residues: CASSLSLQVREQYF. The DNA of the CDR3 is TGTGCCAGCAGCTTGAGCCTCCAAGTTCGCGAGCAGTACTTC. The whole variable domain, remainder taken from reference TRBV7-6 and TRBJ2-7, is GAGVSQSPRYKVTKRGQDVALRCDPISGHVSLYWYRQALGQGPEFLTYFNYEAQQDKSGLPNDRFSAERPEGSISTLTIQRTEQRDSAMYRCASSLSLQVREQYFGPGTRLTVT.

The chain joins TRBV28 to TRBJ1-5, with D unresolved. The CDR3 runs to 16 residues. Trimming cost V 1 base and J 5 bases, with 15 bases left between them. Germline CDR1 and CDR2: MDHEN and SYDVKM. CDR3 nucleotides: TGTGCCAGCAGTTTATTGGCTGGGATGGTCGATCAGCCCCAGCATTTT. It yields the protein CASSLLAGMVDQPQHF.

The V gene is TRBV4-2, the J gene TRBJ2-7; either TRBD1 or TRBD2 may fit D (5 bases each). Per the germline V gene, CDR1 is LGHNA and CDR2 is YNFKEQ. The ends were cut back, 2 bases at V and 5 bases at J, with 16 bases in the middle. This CDR3 comprises 15 residues. The CDR3 sequence is CASSQLGTTGNEQYF. The CDR3 nucleotides read TGTGCCAGCAGCCAACTCGGGACGACCGGGAACGAGCAGTACTTC.

The chain uses TRBV28 and TRBJ2-7; 8 positions agree with TRBD1. Germline V lookup: CDR1 MDHEN, CDR2 SYDVKM. This CDR3 spans 15 amino acids. Trimming removed 5 bases from V and 6 bases from J; junction bases left unmatched: 12. The CDR3 region has the DNA TGTGCCAGCAGTCCTAGCCCGGACAGGGCCCCCGAGCAGTACTTC. It encodes CASSPSPDRAPEQYF.

The gene calls are TRBV7-9 and TRBJ1-1; D ambiguous. Between the trimmed V and J ends, which lost 6 bases and 1 base, there was a span of 9 bases. The CDR3 runs to 13 residues. Germline CDR1 reads SEHNR; CDR2 reads FQNEAQ (reference sequence). This CDR3 reads CASSYNSNTEAFF. CDR3 nucleotides: TGTGCCAGCAGTTACAACTCGAACACTGAAGCTTTCTTT.

This chain uses TRBV5-4 with TRBJ2-3, with 8 bases lining up with TRBD1. Germline lookup yields CDR1 SGHNT and CDR2 YYREEE (reference sequence). J was trimmed by 2 bases and V by 0 bases; bases with no gene match: 5. CDR3 length: 16 amino acids. CDR3 sequence: CASSLDVDRDTDTQYF. The DNA for the CDR3 is TGTGCCAGCAGCTTGGATGTGGACAGGGACACAGATACGCAGTATTTT.

V is TRBV30 and J is TRBJ2-7, with 11 bases fitting TRBD2. V was pared by 0 bases and J by 3 bases, with 7 bases of the junction left unmatched. The CDR3 contains 16 residues. Germline lookup yields CDR1 GTSNPN and CDR2 SVGIG (reference sequence). CDR3 in amino acids: CAWSVSGTSGVYEQYF. In nucleotides, the CDR3 is TGTGCCTGGAGTGTCTCCGGGACTAGCGGAGTCTACGAGCAGTACTTC. Full variable domain (rest looked up from reference TRBV30 and TRBJ2-7): SQTIHQWPATLVQPVGSPLSLECTVEGTSNPNLYWYRQAAGRGLQLLFYSVGIGQISSEVPQNLSASRPQDRQFILSSKKLLLSDSGFYLCAWSVSGTSGVYEQYFGPGTRLTVT.

In the case of this clone: A far more abundant clone sits one base away, making this likely a read error. V usage is TRBV7-9 and J usage is TRBJ2-7; 9 bases are a match to TRBD1. This CDR3 is built from 14 residues. The germline V gene encodes CDR1 SEHNR and CDR2 FQNEAQ (reference sequence). The CDR3, as DNA: TGTTCCAGCAGCCGGACAGGGGATTTCTACGAGCAGTACTTC. Protein sequence: CSSSRTGDFYEQYF.

The chain is built from TRBV28 and TRBJ2-5; 7 bases align to TRBD1. This CDR3 comprises 15 residues. The V gene end was trimmed by 7 bases and the J gene end by 2 bases; junction bases not matched to a gene: 10. The germline CDR1 and CDR2 sequences are MDHEN and SYDVKM. For the CDR3, the DNA is TGTGCCAGCATTCGGGACAGTACTCTTCAAGAGACCCAGTACTTC. It specifies CASIRDSTLQETQYF.

Note on this clone: It is likely a read error: a sequence one base away is far more abundant. V gene TRBV7-9 combines with J gene TRBJ1-2; D possibly corresponds to TRBD1 (6 bases). Germline CDR1 reads SEHNR; CDR2 reads FQNEAQ (reference sequence). The CDR3 runs to 15 residues. V lost 5 bases, J lost 4 bases, and 17 bases lay in between. The CDR3 loop reads CASSPETGFSYGYTF. In DNA, the CDR3 is TGTGCCAGCAGCCCCGAAACAGGGTTCAGCTATGGCTACACCTTC.

V is TRBV9 and J is TRBJ2-3; 10 bases line up with TRBD2. Germline CDR1 SGDLS, CDR2 YYNGEE. Unmatched junction bases numbered 3, after V lost 0 bases and J lost 2 bases. CDR3 length equals 16 residues. CDR3 loop: CASSVGTSGPTDTQYF. CDR3 nucleotides: TGTGCCAGCAGCGTAGGGACTAGCGGCCCCACAGATACGCAGTATTTT. The whole variable domain, remainder taken from reference TRBV9 and TRBJ2-3, is DSGVTQTPKHLITATGQRVTLRCSPRSGDLSVYWYQQSLDQGLQFLIQYYNGEERAKGNILERFSAQQFPDLHSELNLSSLELGDSALYFCASSVGTSGPTDTQYFGPGTRLTVL.

The chain combines TRBV6-5 with TRBJ2-1; D is unresolved. The V end lost 8 bases, the J end lost 10 bases, and 6 bases lay between the germline ends. From germline, CDR1 is MNHEY and CDR2 SVGAGI. The CDR3 consists of 9 residues. CDR3 residues: CASGIEQFF. The CDR3 DNA follows: TGTGCCAGCGGGATAGAGCAGTTCTTC.

The V gene is TRBV7-2, the J gene TRBJ2-4; possibly TRBD1 for D (6 bases). CDR3 size: 14 residues. Per germline, CDR1 SGHTA and CDR2 FQGNSA. V was shortened by 2 bases and J by 9 bases, with 14 bases between the two germline ends. The DNA for the CDR3 is TGTGCCAGCAGCTTATCAGGGGCCTTGAGCATTCAGTACTTC. Its translation is CASSLSGALSIQYF.

In its sample, this clone was seen once. Different DNA sequences within this sample yield the same CDR3. The chain has TRBV6-5 and TRBJ1-1, with D unresolved. The CDR3 has 12 residues. Germline CDR1 is MNHEY and CDR2 is SVGAGI. The germline V and J ends were trimmed by 2 bases and 4 bases, with 5 bases remaining between them. The DNA of the CDR3 is TGTGCCAGCAGTTACGGTGGCACTGAAGCTTTCTTT. Residues: CASSYGGTEAFF.

The count of this clone is one. This rearrangement joins TRBV6-1 to TRBJ1-5; 7 positions match TRBD1. Germline V gene sequence: CDR1 MNHNS, CDR2 SASEGT. This CDR3 has 13 amino acids. V shed 9 bases, J shed 3 bases, and the junction held 5 bases outside the gene matches. CDR3 amino acids: CASGDSFNQPQHF. CDR3 in DNA: TGTGCCAGTGGGGACAGTTTCAATCAGCCCCAGCATTTT.

The rearrangement joins TRBV7-3 to TRBJ1-2; D not resolved. The germline gives CDR1 SGHTA, CDR2 FQGTGA. With 3 bases removed from V and 2 bases from J, the gap between germline ends came to 7 bases. CDR3 length equals 13 residues. The CDR3 DNA reads TGTGCCAGCAGCTTCAGTCAGAACTATGGCTACACCTTC. Amino acids: CASSFSQNYGYTF.

The V and J genes are TRBV7-3 and TRBJ2-5; 7 nucleotides line up with TRBD1. With 5 bases clipped from V and 2 bases from J, the junction kept 2 bases outside the gene matches. CDR3 length equals 13 residues. CDR1 and CDR2 (germline): SGHTA, FQGTGA. DNA for the CDR3: TGTGCCAGCAGCAAGGGACAGCAAGAGACCCAGTACTTC. It translates to CASSKGQQETQYF. The full variable domain, in which reference TRBV7-3 and TRBJ2-5 provide the parts outside the CDR3, is GAGVSQTPSNKVTEKGKYVELRCDPISGHTALYWYRQSLGQGPEFLIYFQGTGAADDSGLPNDRFFAVRPEGSVSTLKIQRTERGDSAVYLCASSKGQQETQYFGPGTRLLVL.

Note on this clone: A read error is the likely source, as a far larger clone sits one nucleotide away. The chain combines TRBV7-2 with TRBJ2-3; a weak D match, TRBD2 (6 bases). Deletions cut 1 base from V and 4 bases from J, with 12 bases between. Germline assignment: CDR1 SGHTA and CDR2 FQGNSA. The CDR3 has 15 residues. DNA of the CDR3: TGTGCCAGCAGCTTAGAAGCGTCTAGCGCAGATACGCAGTATTTT. This gives the protein CASSLEASSADTQYF.

Only one count was recorded for this clone. The chain couples TRBV5-1 to TRBJ2-5; 12 positions agree with TRBD2. Looked up from germline, CDR1 is SGHRS and CDR2 is YFSETQ. With 4 bases clipped from V and 2 bases from J, the junction kept 6 bases outside the gene matches. There are 16 residues in the CDR3. The CDR3 reads CASSTLLAGGQETQYF. In DNA, the CDR3 is TGCGCCAGCAGCACGCTACTAGCGGGAGGTCAAGAGACCCAGTACTTC.

This clone was picked up one time. The chain joins TRBV2 to TRBJ2-3; D remains unclear. CDR3 length: 13 residues. Trimming took off 5 bases at V and 4 bases at J, with 10 bases between the two ends. Germline CDR1 is SNHLY and CDR2 is FYNNEI. For the CDR3, the DNA is TGTGCCAGCAGTATCCACTCGCCAGATACGCAGTATTTT. It specifies CASSIHSPDTQYF. The full variable domain, completed using reference TRBV2 and TRBJ2-3, is EPEVTQTPSHQVTQMGQEVILRCVPISNHLYFYWYRQILGQKVEFLVSFYNNEISEKSEIFDDQFSVERPDGSNFTLKIRSTKLEDSAMYFCASSIHSPDTQYFGPGTRLTVL.

The gene calls are TRBV28 and TRBJ1-2; TRBD1 aligns across 7 bases. The CDR3 has 15 amino acids. V was clipped by 6 bases and J by 4 bases; unmatched bases: 11. The germline V gene encodes CDR1 MDHEN and CDR2 SYDVKM. CDR3 residues: CASSEPGQAIYGYTF. For the CDR3, the DNA is TGTGCCAGCAGCGAACCCGGACAGGCAATCTATGGCTACACCTTC.

The gene calls are TRBV30 and TRBJ1-6, with D perhaps matching TRBD1 (5 bases). V lost 8 bases to trimming and J lost 10 bases, with 6 bases between them. Germline CDR1 is GTSNPN and CDR2 is SVGIG (reference sequence). The CDR3 spans 9 residues. For the CDR3, the DNA is TGTGCCGGGGGATCACCCCTCCACTTT. Translated: CAGGSPLHF.

V gene TRBV28 combines with J gene TRBJ2-1; a weak D match, TRBD2 (6 bases). The germline gives CDR1 MDHEN, CDR2 SYDVKM. This CDR3 region has 14 residues. The V end lost 2 bases, the J end lost 3 bases, and 8 bases lay between the germline ends. The CDR3 sequence: CASSLQAGYNEQFF. DNA of the CDR3: TGTGCCAGCAGTTTACAAGCGGGCTACAATGAGCAGTTCTTC.